This T cell receptor beta chain was retrieved from a study of T cell responses to AZD1222 COVID-19 vaccine. Study-wide results and caveats: When two AZD1222 doses had been given, Spike-specific TCR breadth and depth rose. Only a handful of AZD1222 recipients were seropositive at baseline. The repertoires were collected only after the peak T cell response. The donor group comprised mostly white British people and more females; the analysis possibly underestimated clonal diversity.

Comment on this clone: Its antigen remains unknown.

This CDR3 contains 16 residues. The germline V gene encodes CDR1 SGHDT and CDR2 YYEEEE. Trimming removed 0 bases at V and 2 bases at J, with 13 bases between. The method was immunoSEQ multiplex PCR; TCRdb's version includes in-frame clones alone and lacks a portion of them. The table records 110,000 to 150,000 clones, about 92% of them present only once. Sequences were derived from peripheral blood, sampled on day 0 of AZD1222 vaccination. This receptor was obtained from an adult in good health. The chain combines TRBV5-6 with TRBJ2-3; maybe TRBD1 (5 bases). The CDR3 region has the DNA TGTGCCAGCAGCTTGGCTAGGGGCCCCTCCACAGATACGCAGTATTTT. As protein: CASSLARGPSTDTQYF.